This TCR beta chain stems from a study of T cells in Graves' hyperthyroidism and ophthalmopathy. It was 8.5 to 10 ml of fresh peripheral blood that supplied the PBMCs. This clonotype was observed a few times. Deletions cut 1 base from V and 3 bases from J, with 16 bases between. CDR3 length: 15 amino acids. Looked up from germline, CDR1 is DFQATT and CDR2 is SNEGSKA (reference sequence). TCR beta CDR3 regions were amplified from RNA. With the HTBI primer set, the TCR CDR3 went through a first round of RT-PCR. TCRdb reprocessed the multiplex PCR reads with MiXCR, giving one entry per CDR3 protein. The sample contains fewer than 350,000 distinct CDR3 sequences, roughly 18% of which appear only once.

This sequence was found in a woman between 45 and 65 years old with Graves' hyperthyroidism. Sequenced sample: blood. The V call is TRBV20-1, the J call TRBJ2-7; TRBD2 might be the D (5 bases). The CDR3 bases are TGCAGTGCTAGAGGGGGTGAGGGCGATTACTACGAGCAGTACTTC. Its protein product is CSARGGEGDYYEQYF.